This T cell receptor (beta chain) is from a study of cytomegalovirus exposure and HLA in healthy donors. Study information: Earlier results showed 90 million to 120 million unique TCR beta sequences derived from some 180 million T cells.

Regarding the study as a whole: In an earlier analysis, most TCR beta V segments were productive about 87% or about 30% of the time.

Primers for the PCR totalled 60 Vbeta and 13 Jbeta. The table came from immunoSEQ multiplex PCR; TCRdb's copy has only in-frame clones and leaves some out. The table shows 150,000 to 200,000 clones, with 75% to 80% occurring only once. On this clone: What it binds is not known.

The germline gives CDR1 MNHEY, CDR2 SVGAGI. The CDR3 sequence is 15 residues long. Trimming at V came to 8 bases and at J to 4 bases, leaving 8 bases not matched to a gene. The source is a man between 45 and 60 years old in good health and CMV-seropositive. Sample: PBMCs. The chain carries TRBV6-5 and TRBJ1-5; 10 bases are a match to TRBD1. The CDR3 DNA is TGTGCCAGCCGTCCCGGGACAGGGGCTAATCAGCCCCAGCATTTT. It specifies CASRPGTGANQPQHF.